Listed below are T cell receptor beta chains from one sample, sequenced in a study of identical twins. A single record per CDR3 protein comes from TCRdb applying MiXCR to the 5' RACE reads. The data contain 450,000 or so distinct CDR3 sequences, roughly an eighth of them seen just once; the ten biggest clones take up approximately 0.98%. These data were also reused for a study on yellow fever vaccine responses in identical twins.

The source material was CD4+ T cells sorted from blood. The receptors originated from a woman aged 18-30 years in good health. The CDR3 runs from the conserved cysteine through the conserved F or W. D genes are given only for firm matches. Only part of the rows carry a size: once, few, many, or a class if the clone is expanded.

j_call clone_size v_call d_call cdr3_aa cdr3_nt
TRBJ2-6 NA TRBV6-1 NA CASSQTRGYSGANVLTF TGTGCCAGCAGTCAAACCCGAGGATACTCTGGGGCCAACGTCCTGACTTTC
TRBJ2-1 few TRBV20-1 TRBD2 CSAHTSGRGNEQFF TGCAGTGCTCATACTAGCGGGAGAGGCAATGAGCAGTTCTTC
TRBJ2-2 NA TRBV20-1 NA CSARAIRMGNTGELFF TGCAGTGCTAGAGCGATACGTATGGGGAACACCGGGGAGCTGTTTTTT
TRBJ2-5 NA TRBV20-1 TRBD1 CSAGRQGQETQYF TGCAGTGCCGGGCGACAGGGCCAAGAGACCCAGTACTTC
TRBJ1-2 NA TRBV24-1 TRBD1 CATSRQGYGYTF TGTGCCACCAGTCGACAGGGCTATGGCTACACCTTC
TRBJ2-3 few TRBV7-2 NA CASSRPISGDTQYF TGTGCCAGCAGCCGCCCCATTAGCGGAGATACGCAGTATTTT
TRBJ2-1 NA TRBV14 NA CASSLYGGEGEQSF TGTGCCAGCAGCCTCTACGGGGGAGAAGGTGAGCAGTCCTTC
TRBJ2-7 NA TRBV28 NA CASSFARGGYEQYF TGTGCCAGCAGTTTTGCCAGGGGGGGGTACGAGCAGTACTTC
TRBJ2-1 few TRBV6-2/TRBV6-3 NA CASSYSGNTYNEQFF TGTGCCAGCAGTTACTCAGGGAACACCTACAATGAGCAGTTCTTC
TRBJ2-6 few TRBV27 NA CASSVGGASGANVLTF TGTGCCAGCAGCGTCGGTGGGGCCTCTGGGGCCAACGTCCTGACTTTC
TRBJ2-1 NA TRBV11-2 NA CASSPETVSGNEQFF TGTGCCAGCAGCCCAGAGACCGTATCCGGTAATGAGCAGTTCTTC
TRBJ2-3 few TRBV12-3/TRBV12-4 TRBD1 CASRRTGLGTDTQYF TGTGCCAGCAGACGGACAGGCCTGGGCACAGATACGCAGTATTTT
TRBJ2-7 many TRBV6-2/TRBV6-3 TRBD2 CASSYSRLAGTYEQYF TGTGCCAGCAGTTACTCGAGACTAGCGGGGACCTACGAGCAGTACTTC
TRBJ2-2 NA TRBV5-1 NA CASRNGLDTGELFF TGCGCCAGTAGAAACGGTCTTGACACCGGGGAGCTGTTTTTT
TRBJ2-1 NA TRBV28 TRBD2 CASSLSAAGGSNEQFF TGTGCCAGCAGTTTATCCGCGGCGGGAGGTTCCAATGAGCAGTTCTTC
TRBJ2-3 once TRBV4-3 NA CASSQDREPTDTQYF TGCGCCAGCAGCCAAGATCGTGAACCCACAGATACGCAGTATTTT
TRBJ2-7 few TRBV10-3 TRBD2 CATETSGRFHEQYF TGTGCCACCGAGACTAGCGGGAGGTTCCACGAGCAGTACTTC
TRBJ1-6 NA TRBV4-3 TRBD1 CASSQDAQGANNSPLHF TGCGCCAGCAGCCAAGATGCACAGGGGGCTAATAATTCACCCCTCCACTTT
TRBJ1-6 NA TRBV7-9 NA CASSSHPGEGNSPLHF TGTGCCAGCAGCTCCCATCCCGGGGAGGGTAATTCACCCCTCCACTTT
TRBJ2-2 few TRBV7-2 TRBD1 CASSLMGQGPTGELFF TGTGCCAGCAGCTTAATGGGACAGGGTCCCACCGGGGAGCTGTTTTTT
TRBJ2-2 few TRBV5-1 NA CASSLSGPGSTGELFF TGCGCCAGCAGCCTCTCGGGCCCGGGGAGCACCGGGGAGCTGTTTTTT
TRBJ2-7 NA TRBV6-5 NA CASSYSFGQPWEQYF TGTGCCAGCAGTTACTCGTTTGGACAACCATGGGAGCAGTACTTC
TRBJ2-7 few TRBV4-3 TRBD2 CASSQEAPLAGGYEQYF TGCGCCAGCAGCCAAGAAGCTCCCCTAGCGGGAGGGTACGAGCAGTACTTC
TRBJ2-2 many TRBV6-2/TRBV6-3 NA CASSKTSTINTGELFF TGTGCCAGCAGCAAAACCTCTACGATAAACACCGGGGAGCTGTTTTTT
TRBJ2-7 few TRBV7-9 NA CASSPLGQANYEQYF TGTGCCAGCAGCCCCCTCGGGCAGGCGAACTACGAGCAGTACTTC
TRBJ2-1 many TRBV5-1 TRBD2 CASSYFAGGYNEQFF TGCGCCAGCAGCTACTTTGCGGGGGGGTACAATGAGCAGTTCTTC
TRBJ2-2 NA TRBV5-1 NA CASSLVGETTGELFF TGCGCCAGCAGCTTGGTCGGAGAAACCACCGGGGAGCTGTTTTTT
TRBJ1-2 few TRBV5-5 NA CASSSPRRDGYTF TGTGCCAGCAGCTCCCCAAGACGGGATGGCTACACCTTC
TRBJ1-5 many TRBV6-5 TRBD1 CASSSLGGSNQPQHF TGTGCCAGCAGTTCCCTAGGGGGCTCCAATCAGCCCCAGCATTTT
TRBJ2-7 NA TRBV6-5 NA CASSYSGIVYEQYF TGTGCCAGCAGTTACTCGGGGATCGTCTACGAGCAGTACTTC
TRBJ2-2 NA TRBV3-1 NA CASSQQGIPTGELFF TGTGCCAGCAGCCAACAGGGGATCCCCACCGGGGAGCTGTTTTTT
TRBJ2-3 NA TRBV20-1 NA CSAQDGTQISDTQYF TGCAGTGCTCAGGATGGTACTCAAATCTCAGATACGCAGTATTTT
TRBJ2-2 NA TRBV29-1 NA CSAQLAARNTGELFF TGCAGCGCCCAACTAGCAGCCAGGAACACCGGGGAGCTGTTTTTT
TRBJ2-7 NA TRBV5-4 NA CASSRQRDSYEQYF TGTGCCAGCAGCCGCCAGCGGGACAGCTACGAGCAGTACTTC
TRBJ2-2 few TRBV2 NA CASSGPTGADTGELFF TGTGCCAGCAGCGGCCCGACGGGGGCGGACACCGGGGAGCTGTTTTTT
TRBJ2-3 NA TRBV6-5 NA CASSYRQSTDTQYF TGTGCCAGCAGTTACCGACAGTCCACAGATACGCAGTATTTT
TRBJ1-1 NA TRBV3-1 NA CASSHGGGNTEAFF TGTGCCAGCAGCCATGGGGGGGGGAACACTGAAGCTTTCTTT
TRBJ2-7 few TRBV7-8 NA CASSRTREVSEQYF TGTGCCAGCAGCCGCACTAGGGAGGTATCCGAGCAGTACTTC
TRBJ2-4 NA TRBV6-5 NA CASSYTSGLAKNIQYF TGTGCCAGCAGTTACACGAGCGGACTAGCCAAAAACATTCAGTACTTC
TRBJ2-5 NA TRBV6-5 TRBD1 CASSSQDRGRRETQYF TGTGCCAGCAGTTCTCAGGACAGGGGGCGAAGAGAGACCCAGTACTTC